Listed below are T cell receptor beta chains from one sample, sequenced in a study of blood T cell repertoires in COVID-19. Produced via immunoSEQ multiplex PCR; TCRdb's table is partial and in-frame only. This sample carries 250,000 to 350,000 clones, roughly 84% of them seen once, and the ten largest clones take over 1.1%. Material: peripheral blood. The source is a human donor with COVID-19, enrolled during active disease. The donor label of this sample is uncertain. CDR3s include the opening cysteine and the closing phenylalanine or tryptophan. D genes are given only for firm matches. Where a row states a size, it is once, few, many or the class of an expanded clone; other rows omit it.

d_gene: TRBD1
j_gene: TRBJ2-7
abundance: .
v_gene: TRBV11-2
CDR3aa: CASSVTGTGTYEQYF
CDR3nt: TGTGCCAGCAGCGTCACCGGGACAGGCACCTACGAGCAGTACTTC

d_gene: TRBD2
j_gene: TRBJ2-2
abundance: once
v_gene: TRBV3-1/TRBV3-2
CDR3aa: CASSQGTSGRGTGELFF
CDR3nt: TGTGCCAGCAGCCAAGGGACTAGCGGGAGGGGGACCGGGGAGCTGTTTTTT

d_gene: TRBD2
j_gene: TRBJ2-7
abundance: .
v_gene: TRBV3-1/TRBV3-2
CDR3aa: CASSLILSGRSYEQYF
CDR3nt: TGTGCCAGCAGCCTAATCCTCAGCGGGAGGTCCTACGAGCAGTACTTC

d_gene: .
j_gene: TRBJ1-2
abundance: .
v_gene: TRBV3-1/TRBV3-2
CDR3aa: CASSQATGIGYTF
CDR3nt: TGTGCCAGCAGCCAAGCTACAGGGATTGGCTACACCTTC

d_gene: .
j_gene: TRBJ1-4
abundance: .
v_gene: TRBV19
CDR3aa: CASSGEVRGNEKLFF
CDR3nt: TGTGCCAGTAGTGGAGAGGTCCGGGGGAATGAAAAACTGTTTTTT

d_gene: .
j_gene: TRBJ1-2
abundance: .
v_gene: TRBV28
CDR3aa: CASSFGEEGGTYGYTF
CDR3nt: TGTGCCAGCAGTTTTGGGGAGGAGGGTGGGACTTATGGCTACACCTTC

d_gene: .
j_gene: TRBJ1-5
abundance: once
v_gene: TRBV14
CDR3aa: CASSVGNQPQHF
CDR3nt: TGTGCCAGCAGCGTCGGGAATCAGCCCCAGCATTTT

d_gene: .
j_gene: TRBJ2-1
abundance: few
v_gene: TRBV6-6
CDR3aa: CASRAMSSREQFF
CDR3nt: TGTGCCAGCAGAGCCATGTCCTCGAGGGAGCAGTTCTTC

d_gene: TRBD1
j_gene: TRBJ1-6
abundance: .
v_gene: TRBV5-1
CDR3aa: CASTSGQGYNSPLHF
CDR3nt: TGCGCCAGCACCTCGGGACAGGGCTATAATTCACCCCTCCACTTT

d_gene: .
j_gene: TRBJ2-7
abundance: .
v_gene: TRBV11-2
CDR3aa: CASSPYPHEVSSYEQYF
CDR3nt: TGTGCCAGCAGCCCCTATCCCCACGAAGTCTCTAGCTACGAGCAGTACTTC

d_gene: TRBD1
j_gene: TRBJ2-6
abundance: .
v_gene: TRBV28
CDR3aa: CASERDRVKSGANVLTF
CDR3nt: TGTGCCAGCGAAAGGGACAGGGTGAAATCTGGGGCCAACGTCCTGACTTTC

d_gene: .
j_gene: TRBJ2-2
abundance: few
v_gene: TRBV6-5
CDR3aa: CASTLSGNTGELFF
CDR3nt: TGTGCCAGCACCCTTAGCGGAAACACCGGGGAGCTGTTTTTT

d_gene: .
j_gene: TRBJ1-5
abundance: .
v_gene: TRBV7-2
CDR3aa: CASSSRGRQPQHF
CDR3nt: TGTGCCAGCAGCTCCCGGGGTCGTCAGCCCCAGCATTTT

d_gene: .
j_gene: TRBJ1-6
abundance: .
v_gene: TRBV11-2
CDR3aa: CASSLIPENSPLHF
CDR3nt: TGTGCCAGCAGCTTAATACCCGAGAATTCACCCCTCCACTTT

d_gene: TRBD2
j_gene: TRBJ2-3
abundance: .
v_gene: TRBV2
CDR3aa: CASRLAGASDTQYF
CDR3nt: TGTGCCAGCCGCTTAGCGGGAGCTTCAGATACGCAGTATTTT

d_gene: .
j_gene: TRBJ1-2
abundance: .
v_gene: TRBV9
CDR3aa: CASSVGPGDGGYTF
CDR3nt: TGTGCCAGCAGCGTAGGTCCCGGGGATGGAGGCTACACCTTC

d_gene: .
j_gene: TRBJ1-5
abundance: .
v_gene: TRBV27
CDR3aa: CASGLRGDQPQHF
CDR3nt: TGTGCCAGCGGTTTAAGGGGCGATCAGCCCCAGCATTTT

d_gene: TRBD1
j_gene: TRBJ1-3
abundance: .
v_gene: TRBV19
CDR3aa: CASSALTGDLISGNTIYF
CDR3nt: TGTGCCAGTAGTGCCTTGACAGGGGACCTAATCTCTGGAAACACCATATATTTT

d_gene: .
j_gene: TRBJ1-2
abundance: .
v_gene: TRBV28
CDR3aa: CASSFQAGGGYTF
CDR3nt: TGTGCCAGCAGTTTCCAGGCCGGGGGTGGCTACACCTTC

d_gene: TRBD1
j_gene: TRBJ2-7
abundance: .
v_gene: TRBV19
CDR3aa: CASSPQGEAYEQYF
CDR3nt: TGTGCCAGTAGCCCACAGGGGGAGGCCTACGAGCAGTACTTC

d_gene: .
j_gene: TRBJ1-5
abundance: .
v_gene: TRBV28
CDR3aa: CASKGSNQPQHF
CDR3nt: TGTGCCAGCAAGGGGAGCAATCAGCCCCAGCATTTT

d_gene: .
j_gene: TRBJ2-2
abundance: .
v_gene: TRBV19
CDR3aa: CASSLHRASTGELFF
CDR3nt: TGTGCCAGTTCTCTCCACAGGGCGTCCACCGGGGAGCTGTTTTTT

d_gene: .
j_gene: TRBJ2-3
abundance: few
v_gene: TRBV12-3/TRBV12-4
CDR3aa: CASSYTDTQYF
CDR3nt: TGTGCCAGCAGTTACACGGATACGCAGTATTTT

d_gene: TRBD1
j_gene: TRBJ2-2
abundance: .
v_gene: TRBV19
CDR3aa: CASTRRAGGHGELFF
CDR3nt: TGTGCCAGTACGCGGCGGGCAGGGGGCCACGGGGAGCTGTTTTTT

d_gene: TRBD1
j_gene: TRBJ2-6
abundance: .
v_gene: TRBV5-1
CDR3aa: CASSLFLQGDSGANVLTF
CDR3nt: TGCGCCAGCAGCTTGTTTTTACAGGGGGACTCTGGGGCCAACGTCCTGACTTTC

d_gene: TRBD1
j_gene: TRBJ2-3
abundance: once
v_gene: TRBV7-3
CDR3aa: CASRTGGTDTQYF
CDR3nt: TGTGCCAGCCGGACAGGGGGCACAGATACGCAGTATTTT

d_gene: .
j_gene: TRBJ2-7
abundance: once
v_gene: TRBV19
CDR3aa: CASMADRRTTYEQYF
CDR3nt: TGTGCCAGTATGGCAGACAGACGAACAACCTACGAGCAGTACTTC

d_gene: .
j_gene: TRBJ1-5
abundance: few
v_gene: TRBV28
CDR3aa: CASHREYSNQPQHF
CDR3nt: TGTGCTTCACACAGGGAGTATAGCAATCAGCCCCAGCATTTT

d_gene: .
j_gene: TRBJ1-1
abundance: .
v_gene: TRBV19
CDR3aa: CASSMETGRTEAFF
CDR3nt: TGTGCCAGTAGTATGGAAACAGGGCGCACTGAAGCTTTCTTT

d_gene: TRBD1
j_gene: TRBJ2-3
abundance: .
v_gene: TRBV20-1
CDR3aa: CSASPPGQVSTDTQYF
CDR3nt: TGCAGTGCTAGTCCGCCGGGACAGGTGTCCACAGATACGCAGTATTTT

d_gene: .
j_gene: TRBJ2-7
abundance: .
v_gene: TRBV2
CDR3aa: CASSELSYEQYF
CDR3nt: TGTGCCAGCAGTGAACTAAGCTACGAGCAGTACTTC

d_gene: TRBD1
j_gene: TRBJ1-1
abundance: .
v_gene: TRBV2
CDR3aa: CASSGGQGNTEAFF
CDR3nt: TGTGCCAGCAGTGGAGGACAGGGGAACACTGAAGCTTTCTTT

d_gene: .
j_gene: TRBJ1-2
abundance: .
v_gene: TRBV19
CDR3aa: CASSIDRGAGYTF
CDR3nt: TGTGCCAGTAGTATAGATCGCGGGGCTGGCTACACCTTC

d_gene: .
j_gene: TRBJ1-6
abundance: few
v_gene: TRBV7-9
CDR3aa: CASSAQQGQSNSPLHF
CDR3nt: TGTGCCAGCAGCGCGCAGCAGGGGCAAAGTAATTCACCCCTCCACTTT

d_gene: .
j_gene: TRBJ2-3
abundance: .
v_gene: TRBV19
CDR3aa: CASSINRQIAGTDTQYF
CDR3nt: TGTGCCAGTAGTATCAATAGACAGATCGCTGGCACAGATACGCAGTATTTT

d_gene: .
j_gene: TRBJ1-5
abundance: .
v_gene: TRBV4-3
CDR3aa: CASSQDGYGQPQHF
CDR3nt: TGCGCCAGCAGCCAAGACGGGTACGGTCAGCCCCAGCATTTT

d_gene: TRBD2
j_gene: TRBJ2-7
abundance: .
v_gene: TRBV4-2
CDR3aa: CASSPSSTSGRYEQYF
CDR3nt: TGTGCCAGCAGCCCTTCTTCGACTAGCGGGAGATACGAGCAGTACTTC

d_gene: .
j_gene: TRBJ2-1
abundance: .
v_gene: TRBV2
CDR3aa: CASSGTGRLAHNEQFF
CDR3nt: TGTGCCAGCAGTGGGACCGGTCGGCTAGCCCACAATGAGCAGTTCTTC

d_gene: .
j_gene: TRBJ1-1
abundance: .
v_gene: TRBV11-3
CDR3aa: CASSHIGGTGNTEAFF
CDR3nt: TGTGCCAGCAGTCACATTGGGGGGACGGGGAACACTGAAGCTTTCTTT

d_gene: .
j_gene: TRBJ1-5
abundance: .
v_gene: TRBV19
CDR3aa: CASSIPRDQPQHF
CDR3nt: TGTGCCAGTAGTATACCTCGGGATCAGCCCCAGCATTTT

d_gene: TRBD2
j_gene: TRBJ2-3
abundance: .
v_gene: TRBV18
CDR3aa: CASSPYRLSAGVGLVRSTDTQYF
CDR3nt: TGTGCCAGCTCACCATACAGGCTCTCAGCGGGAGTCGGTTTAGTCCGATCCACAGATACGCAGTATTTT

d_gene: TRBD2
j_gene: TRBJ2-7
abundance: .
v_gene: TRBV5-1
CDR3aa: CASRVLADGNQQYF
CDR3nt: TGCGCCAGCAGGGTCCTAGCGGACGGGAACCAGCAGTACTTC

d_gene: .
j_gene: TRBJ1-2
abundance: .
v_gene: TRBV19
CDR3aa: CASRTEGGSNYGYTF
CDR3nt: TGTGCCAGTAGGACCGAAGGGGGATCTAACTATGGCTACACCTTC

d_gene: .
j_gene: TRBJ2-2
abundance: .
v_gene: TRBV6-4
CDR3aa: CASRRLLETGELFF
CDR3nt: TGTGCCAGCAGGAGACTTCTAGAAACCGGGGAGCTGTTTTTT

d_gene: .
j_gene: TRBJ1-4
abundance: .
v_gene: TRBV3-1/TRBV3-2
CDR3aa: CASSQDVGGGEKLFF
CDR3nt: TGTGCCAGCAGCCAAGATGTGGGGGGTGGCGAAAAACTGTTTTTT